The 30 T cell receptor beta chains presented below share a single source sample, sequenced in a study of cytomegalovirus exposure and HLA in healthy donors. The PCR made use of 60 Vbeta and 13 Jbeta primers. Measured with immunoSEQ multiplex PCR; TCRdb has only the in-frame clones, and not every one. The data contain 90,000 or so clones, 70% to 85% of them seen just once; the ten biggest clones take up around 3.8%. Sequencing was carried out using PBMCs. The receptors shown here come from a man between 45 and 60 years old in good health and CMV-seronegative.

The CDR3 DNA reads TGTGCCAGTAAGAGGCAGGGCCTCTACAATGAGCAGTTCTTC. Translated, it gives CASKRQGLYNEQFF. The chain combines TRBV19 with TRBJ2-1; possible D gene TRBD1, 5 bases. This CDR3 contains 14 residues. V was cut by 7 bases and J by 3 bases, with 13 bases left in between. CDR1 is LNHDA, CDR2 SQIVND, per germline (reference sequence).

The chain employs TRBV19 and TRBJ2-2; 7 positions match TRBD1. The CDR3 consists of 13 residues. Germline CDR1 and CDR2: LNHDA and SQIVND (reference sequence). Trimming at V came to 7 bases and at J to 3 bases, leaving 2 bases not matched to a gene. CDR3 region: CASNQGDTGELFF. CDR3 in DNA: TGTGCCAGTAATCAGGGGGACACCGGGGAGCTGTTTTTT.

V gene TRBV10-3 combines with J gene TRBJ2-7, with 8 bases matching TRBD1. V was pared by 4 bases and J by 4 bases, with 12 bases of the junction left unmatched. In germline, CDR1 is ENHRY, CDR2 SYGVKD. This CDR3 is built from 16 residues. The CDR3 region is CAISVLTGTGSYEQYF. As DNA, the CDR3 is TGTGCCATCAGTGTACTAACCGGGACAGGTTCTTACGAGCAGTACTTC.

As concerns this clone: The junction differs from germline at one of its ends, possibly a read error. Written as DNA, the CDR3 is TGCGCCAGCAGTGATAGCGGGGGCAAGCACTTC. Protein sequence: CASSDSGGKHF. The V gene is TRBV10-2, the J gene TRBJ2-5; 9 bases fit TRBD2. Per the germline V gene, CDR1 is WSHSY and CDR2 is SAAADI. This CDR3 is 11 amino acids long.

This chain joins TRBV6-5 and TRBJ1-2, with TRBD1 as a possible D gene (5 bases). The CDR3 extends over 14 amino acids. V lost 2 bases and J lost 3, with 10 bases in between. Germline values: CDR1 MNHEY, CDR2 SVGAGI. The CDR3: CASSYGDSDYGYTF. The CDR3 DNA reads as TGTGCCAGCAGTTACGGCGACAGCGACTATGGCTACACCTTC.

This chain uses TRBV15 with TRBJ2-5; D gene uncertain. The CDR3 covers 14 residues. Germline values: CDR1 LNHNV, CDR2 YYDKDF (reference sequence). The ends were cut back, 0 bases at V and 4 bases at J, with 9 bases in the middle. The chain's CDR3 is CATSRDAAAETQYF. The CDR3 DNA is TGTGCCACCAGCAGAGATGCGGCAGCAGAGACCCAGTACTTC.

This rearrangement joins TRBV5-4 to TRBJ2-7; D remains ambiguous. Germline V gives CDR1 SGHNT, CDR2 YYREEE (reference sequence). Trimming cost V 3 bases and J 3 bases, with 10 bases left between them. The CDR3 length is 13 residues. CDR3 sequence reads: CASSYQGGYEQYF. CDR3 sequence (DNA): TGTGCCAGCAGCTACCAAGGCGGCTACGAGCAGTACTTC. Full variable domain (rest looked up from reference TRBV5-4 and TRBJ2-7): ETGVTQSPTHLIKTRGQQVTLRCSSQSGHNTVSWYQQALGQGPQFIFQYYREEENGRGNFPPRFSGLQFPNYSSELNVNALELDDSALYLCASSYQGGYEQYFGPGTRLTVT.

As regards this clone: Within the sample, other DNA sequences also encode this same CDR3. The V gene is TRBV28, the J gene TRBJ2-2, with 9 bases matching TRBD1. CDR3 length: 16 amino acids. The J segment lost 1 base and the V segment lost 5 bases, leaving 5 bases of the junction unmatched. Per germline, CDR1 MDHEN and CDR2 SYDVKM. The CDR3 DNA follows: TGTGCCAGCAGTGCCTGGACAGGGGAGAACACCGGGGAGCTGTTTTTT. Translation: CASSAWTGENTGELFF.

Here the CDR3 reads CASSPTGGRPYEQYF. The CDR3 coding sequence is TGTGCCAGTAGTCCCACAGGGGGTAGACCCTACGAGCAGTACTTC. J is TRBJ2-7 and V is TRBV19, with 8 bases lining up with TRBD1. The CDR3 length is 15 residues. Germline-derived CDR1 and CDR2 are LNHDA and SQIVND (reference sequence). The V gene end was trimmed by 5 bases and the J gene end by 2 bases; junction bases not matched to a gene: 8.

This chain links TRBV28 with TRBJ2-7, with 8 bases lining up with TRBD2. V gave up 4 bases and J gave up 4 bases; unmatched junction bases: 6. Germline-derived CDR1 and CDR2 are MDHEN and SYDVKM. The length of the CDR3 is 14 residues. The CDR3 DNA reads as TGTGCCAGCAGTTCTGCGGGGGGCTTGTACGAGCAGTACTTC. Protein sequence: CASSSAGGLYEQYF.

CDR3 coding DNA: TGTGCCAGCAGCCTTTTTTACGAGCAGTACTTC. Its translation: CASSLFYEQYF. V gene TRBV7-2 combines with J gene TRBJ2-7; D is unclear. The CDR3 consists of 11 residues. Trimming removed 5 bases at V and 4 bases at J, with 6 bases between. Germline loops: CDR1 SGHTA, CDR2 FQGNSA.

This clone was detected once. Germline is not matched at one junction end, which may reflect a read error. This chain links TRBV7-9 with TRBJ2-2; TRBD1 matches at 7 bases. Germline V lookup: CDR1 SEHNR, CDR2 FQNEAQ (reference sequence). The CDR3 loop spans 15 amino acids. The CDR3 DNA follows: TGTTCCAGCAGCCCCAAGACAGGGTCCGCCGGGGAGCTGTTTTTT. This gives the protein CSSSPKTGSAGELFF.

J is TRBJ1-2 and V is TRBV29-1, with D tentatively TRBD1 (5 bases). This CDR3 has 14 residues. V lost 5 bases and J 8 bases, leaving 21 bases between the germline ends. Germline V CDR1 and CDR2: SQVTM, ANQGSEA. CDR3 protein: CSVLFRASMQGYTF. In DNA form, the CDR3 reads TGCAGCGTTTTGTTCAGGGCCTCAATGCAGGGCTACACCTTC.

J is TRBJ2-5 and V is TRBV5-1; TRBD2 is a possible D gene (5 bases). Germline CDR1 is SGHRS and CDR2 is YFSETQ. CDR3 length equals 13 residues. V lost 2 bases and J 5 bases, leaving 10 bases between the germline ends. The chain's CDR3 is CASSFTPGETQYF. The CDR3 DNA sequence: TGCGCCAGCAGCTTTACACCGGGGGAGACCCAGTACTTC.

In regard to this clone: The junction does not match germline at one end; this may be a read error. V usage is TRBV5-4 and J usage is TRBJ2-7; D is uncertain. Looked up from germline, CDR1 is SGHNT and CDR2 is YYREEE (reference sequence). The CDR3 runs 15 residues. For the CDR3, the DNA is TGTGCCGGCAGCACACAGACGGATTCTACCTACGAGCAGTACTTC. Translation gives CAGSTQTDSTYEQYF. The complete variable domain, with remaining parts taken from reference TRBV5-4 and TRBJ2-7, reads ETGVTQSPTHLIKTRGQQVTLRCSSQSGHNTVSWYQQALGQGPQFIFQYYREEENGRGNFPPRFSGLQFPNYSSELNVNALELDDSALYLCAGSTQTDSTYEQYFGPGTRLTVT.

This clone was seen a handful of times. The gene calls are TRBV7-9 and TRBJ2-1, with D uncertain. V was cut by 0 bases and J by 6 bases, with 9 bases left in between. The CDR3 length is 14 residues. CDR1 and CDR2 (germline): SEHNR, FQNEAQ (reference sequence). CDR3 sequence: CASSLAIQSNEQFF. The CDR3 DNA is TGTGCCAGCAGCTTAGCGATCCAGTCCAATGAGCAGTTCTTC. The complete variable domain, with remaining parts taken from reference TRBV7-9 and TRBJ2-1, reads DTGVSQNPRHKITKRGQNVTFRCDPISEHNRLYWYRQTLGQGPEFLTYFQNEAQLEKSRLLSDRFSAERPKGSFSTLEIQRTEQGDSAMYLCASSLAIQSNEQFFGPGTRLTVL.

J is TRBJ1-2 and V is TRBV5-6, with D possibly matching TRBD1 (6 bases). From germline, CDR1 is SGHDT and CDR2 YYEEEE. The CDR3 is 14 amino acids. Trimming pared 2 bases from V and 6 bases from J, leaving 14 bases between. The CDR3 here is CASSFGGPSNGYTF. Written as DNA, the CDR3 is TGTGCCAGCAGCTTTGGGGGCCCCTCCAATGGCTACACCTTC. Full variable domain (missing parts from reference TRBV5-6 and TRBJ1-2): DAGVTQSPTHLIKTRGQQVTLRCSPKSGHDTVSWYQQALGQGPQFIFQYYEEEERQRGNFPDRFSGHQFPNYSSELNVNALLLGDSALYLCASSFGGPSNGYTFGSGTRLTVV.

The V gene is TRBV15, the J gene TRBJ2-3; weak D call: TRBD1 (5 bases). The V gene lost 0 bases and the J gene lost 3 bases, with 7 bases spanning the gap. This CDR3 region has 14 residues. Germline V gene lookup returns CDR1 LNHNV and CDR2 YYDKDF (reference sequence). CDR3 region: CATSRDSGTDTQYF. The CDR3 nucleotides are TGTGCCACCAGCAGAGATTCAGGGACAGATACGCAGTATTTT.

This chain links TRBV2 with TRBJ1-5, with 7 positions matching TRBD1. V lost 6 bases and J lost 3; bases outside the gene matches: 5. The CDR3 runs 14 residues. Per the germline V gene, CDR1 is SNHLY and CDR2 is FYNNEI. CDR3 sequence (DNA): TGTGCCAGCAGCGACAGGGCCGCCAATCAGCCCCAGCATTTT. Translation gives CASSDRAANQPQHF.

This chain connects TRBV2 to TRBJ2-5; a possible D gene is TRBD2 (5 bases). The CDR3 runs to 13 residues. V shed 6 bases and J shed 2 bases, with 10 bases lying between them. From germline, CDR1 is SNHLY and CDR2 FYNNEI. The CDR3 nucleotides read TGTGCCAGCAGCGGGGATGGGCAAGAGACCCAGTACTTC. Residues: CASSGDGQETQYF. Looking up the rest from reference TRBV2 and TRBJ2-5 gives the full variable domain: EPEVTQTPSHQVTQMGQEVILRCVPISNHLYFYWYRQILGQKVEFLVSFYNNEISEKSEIFDDQFSVERPDGSNFTLKIRSTKLEDSAMYFCASSGDGQETQYFGPGTRLLVL.

The chain employs TRBV7-9 and TRBJ1-2, with TRBD1 matching 9 bases. Germline CDR1 SEHNR, CDR2 FQNEAQ (reference sequence). This CDR3 spans 15 amino acids. V shed 0 bases and J 8 bases; nucleotides not matched to a gene: 7. The CDR3 DNA follows: TGTGCCAGCAGCTTAGCAATTACAGGGGGCCGGGGCTACACCTTC. Its protein product is CASSLAITGGRGYTF.

The genes are TRBV18 and TRBJ2-3, with 9 nucleotides matching TRBD1. V trimming: 6 bases; J trimming: 5 bases; junction bases outside the gene matches: 9. Germline V gene data show CDR1 as KGHSH and CDR2 as LQKENI. This CDR3 spans 15 amino acids. As DNA, the CDR3 is TGTGCCAGCTCCTATACGGGACAGGGAAGAGATACGCAGTATTTT. Its protein product is CASSYTGQGRDTQYF.

CDR3 loop: CASTDRETYEQYF. CDR3 DNA sequence: TGTGCCAGCACTGACAGGGAAACCTACGAGCAGTACTTC. The chain combines TRBV5-4 with TRBJ2-7; 7 bases match TRBD1. V lost 6 bases to trimming and J lost 2 bases; unmatched junction nucleotides: 5. The CDR3 totals 13 residues. Germline V gives CDR1 SGHNT, CDR2 YYREEE (reference sequence).

The rearrangement links TRBV6-1 to TRBJ1-5; 7 bases are a match to TRBD1. Looked up from germline, CDR1 is MNHNS and CDR2 is SASEGT. The CDR3 runs 12 residues. V shed 2 bases, J shed 15 bases, and the junction held 7 bases outside the gene matches. CDR3 nucleotide sequence: TGTGCCAGCAGTGAATGGAGGACAGGAGGGCATTTT. It specifies CASSEWRTGGHF.

The chain employs TRBV19 and TRBJ1-5; perhaps TRBD1 as D (5 bases). With 0 bases removed from V and 3 bases from J, the gap between germline ends came to 15 bases. This CDR3 has 17 residues. Looked up from germline, CDR1 is LNHDA and CDR2 is SQIVND (reference sequence). This CDR3 is CASSIDVSGLDNQPQHF. CDR3 nucleotides: TGTGCCAGTAGTATAGATGTATCAGGGCTTGACAATCAGCCCCAGCATTTT.

Only a few counts were recorded for this clone. The V gene is TRBV25-1, the J gene TRBJ2-1; 10 bases fit TRBD2. The ends lost 8 bases at V and 8 bases at J; junction bases unmatched: 12. The CDR3 totals 15 residues. Germline V gene sequence: CDR1 MGHDK, CDR2 SYGVNS. As DNA, the CDR3 is TGTGCCAGCGAAATAGCGGGAGGTATTCACTATGAGCAGTTCTTC. Translation gives CASEIAGGIHYEQFF.

This clone was seen a few times. The rearrangement joins TRBV5-6 to TRBJ2-7; 12 nucleotides agree with TRBD1. V trimming: 5 bases; J trimming: 5 bases; junction bases outside the gene matches: 14. CDR3 size: 17 residues. Germline loops: CDR1 SGHDT, CDR2 YYEEEE. The CDR3: CASSLLTSGQGADEQYF. CDR3 in DNA: TGTGCCAGCAGTCTCCTTACCTCGGGACAGGGGGCGGACGAGCAGTACTTC.

This clone was seen a handful of times. V and J are TRBV11-2 and TRBJ2-1, with 15 bases identical to TRBD2. The germline V gene has CDR1 SGHAT and CDR2 FQNNGV. The ends lost 0 bases at V and 0 bases at J; junction bases unmatched: 6. The CDR3 runs to 20 residues. CDR3 residues: CASSLDPGTSGRSSYNEQFF. The CDR3 bases are TGTGCCAGCAGCTTAGACCCCGGGACTAGCGGGAGGAGCTCCTACAATGAGCAGTTCTTC.

The chain employs TRBV5-4 and TRBJ2-5; 10 bases fit TRBD2. The CDR3 is made up of 16 amino acids. V lost 4 bases, J lost 5 bases, and 11 bases stayed unmatched. Germline V gene data show CDR1 as SGHNT and CDR2 as YYREEE (reference sequence). The CDR3 loop reads CASSRNLAGGGETQYF. The CDR3 nucleotides are TGTGCCAGCAGCAGAAACTTAGCGGGAGGTGGGGAGACCCAGTACTTC.

This sequence joins TRBV5-4 and TRBJ2-3; 10 nucleotides match TRBD2. Trimming took 4 bases from V and 2 from J; bases not matched to a gene: 7. CDR1 SGHNT and CDR2 YYREEE come from the germline V gene (reference sequence). The CDR3 covers 16 residues. The CDR3: CASSPLLAGITDTQYF. The CDR3 DNA reads as TGTGCCAGCAGCCCCCTACTAGCGGGGATCACAGATACGCAGTATTTT.